Listed below are T cell receptor beta chains from one sample, sequenced in a study of blood T cell repertoires in COVID-19. Repertoires were generated with immunoSEQ multiplex PCR, while TCRdb's copy carries only in-frame clones and drops some. Of about 240,000 clones listed, about 90% are singletons. Sequencing was done on a sample of peripheral blood. These receptors all come from a man aged 55-75 years who had recovered from COVID-19. CDR3s include the opening cysteine and the closing phenylalanine or tryptophan. D genes are given only for firm matches. The size entry is marked missing in some rows and otherwise reads once, few, many or a size class.

CASSELGGNYEQYF	TGTGCCAGCAGTGAATTGGGAGGGAACTACGAGCAGTACTTC	.	14	TRBD2	TRBV25-1	TRBJ2-7
CASSLEGGRVRVTEAFF	TGCGCCAGCAGCTTGGAAGGGGGAAGGGTTAGGGTCACTGAAGCTTTCTTT	.	17	.	TRBV5-1	TRBJ1-1
CASRHERGDVNEQFF	TGTGCCAGCAGGCATGAGCGGGGGGATGTCAATGAGCAGTTCTTC	.	15	TRBD2	TRBV6-5	TRBJ2-1
CASNPGGTEAFF	TGTGCCAGCAACCCAGGGGGCACTGAAGCTTTCTTT	.	12	TRBD1	TRBV12-3/TRBV12-4	TRBJ1-1
CASSLAGAGGAFF	TGTGCCAGCAGCTTAGCAGGGGCCGGAGGAGCTTTCTTT	.	13	.	TRBV11-2	TRBJ1-1
CASPYEGGESYSGANVLTF	TGTGCCAGCCCTTACGAAGGGGGGGAGTCCTACTCTGGGGCCAACGTCCTGACTTTC	.	19	.	TRBV7-9	TRBJ2-6
CASSVDVARIMNTEAFF	TGTGCCAGCAGTGTGGATGTAGCCCGTATCATGAACACTGAAGCTTTCTTT	.	17	.	TRBV6-1	TRBJ1-1
CASSFHTDTQYF	TGTGCCAGCAGCTTCCACACAGATACGCAGTATTTT	.	12	.	TRBV11-3	TRBJ2-3
CASRTGGTEAFF	TGTGCCAGCCGAACAGGGGGCACTGAAGCTTTCTTT	.	12	TRBD1	TRBV10-3	TRBJ1-1
CASSLSGLKETQYF	TGCGCCAGCAGCTTGTCGGGACTCAAGGAGACCCAGTACTTC	.	14	.	TRBV5-1	TRBJ2-5
CASSPREFSGANVLTF	TGTGCCAGCTCACCACGGGAGTTCTCTGGGGCCAACGTCCTGACTTTC	once	16	.	TRBV18	TRBJ2-6
CASGLVLDGVTSTDTQYF	TGTGCTAGTGGTTTGGTACTCGACGGAGTAACTAGCACAGATACGCAGTATTTT	few	18	.	TRBV12-5	TRBJ2-3
CASSLAGRGWDGYTF	TGCGCCAGCAGCTTGGCCGGAAGGGGTTGGGATGGCTACACCTTC	.	15	.	TRBV5-1	TRBJ1-2
CASSLVGRGGDEQFF	TGTGCCAGCAGCTTAGTAGGGCGGGGGGGTGATGAGCAGTTCTTC	.	15	TRBD2	TRBV11-2	TRBJ2-1
CAWRLQVDTEAFF	TGTGCCTGGAGACTTCAGGTGGACACTGAAGCTTTCTTT	.	13	.	TRBV30	TRBJ1-1
CASSSGQGVGYTF	TGTGCCAGCAGCAGTGGACAGGGGGTTGGCTACACCTTC	.	13	TRBD1	TRBV6-6	TRBJ1-2
CAISEGLAVRNEQFF	TGTGCCATCAGTGAGGGACTAGCGGTGCGCAATGAGCAGTTCTTC	.	15	TRBD2	TRBV10-3	TRBJ2-1
CASSQASQNYGYTF	TGTGCCAGCAGCCAAGCCTCGCAGAACTATGGCTACACCTTC	.	14	.	TRBV4-2	TRBJ1-2
CASSLGGANSYEQYF	TGTGCCAGCAGTTTAGGGGGGGCGAATTCCTACGAGCAGTACTTC	.	15	.	TRBV28	TRBJ2-7
CASSLVRGGEQFF	TGTGCCAGCAGCTTAGTACGGGGGGGTGAGCAGTTCTTC	few	13	TRBD2	TRBV7-6	TRBJ2-1
CASSRGASLGLNYGYTF	TGTGCCAGCTCACGGGGAGCCTCGTTGGGACTGAACTATGGCTACACCTTC	.	17	.	TRBV18	TRBJ1-2
CASSQKPQKFSSYNEQFF	TGTGCCAGCAGCCAAAAGCCACAGAAATTTAGCTCCTACAATGAGCAGTTCTTC	.	18	.	TRBV7-9	TRBJ2-1
CASSYRTSGGWVSDTQYF	TGTGCCAGCAGCTATCGGACTAGCGGGGGATGGGTCTCAGATACGCAGTATTTT	.	18	TRBD2	TRBV5-5	TRBJ2-3
CASSVGSYSYNSPLHF	TGTGCCAGCAGCGTAGGTAGTTACTCCTATAATTCACCCCTCCACTTT	.	16	.	TRBV9	TRBJ1-6
CASSLSGQIINTIYF	TGCGCCAGCAGCTTGTCTGGACAGATTATAAACACCATATATTTT	.	15	.	TRBV5-1	TRBJ1-3
CASGTTGKGTQYF	TGTGCCAGCGGGACAACTGGGAAGGGTACGCAGTATTTT	.	13	.	TRBV11-3	TRBJ2-3
CASSLAEETQYF	TGTGCCAGCAGCTTAGCAGAAGAGACCCAGTACTTC	.	12	.	TRBV11-3	TRBJ2-5
CASSDRDTQNIQYF	TGCGCCAGCAGTGATCGGGACACCCAAAACATTCAGTACTTC	.	14	.	TRBV10-1	TRBJ2-4
CASSLGLAGYNEQFF	TGTGCCAGCAGCTTAGGACTAGCGGGGTACAATGAGCAGTTCTTC	once	15	TRBD2	TRBV11-2	TRBJ2-1
CASSESTSGGLYNEQFF	TGCGCCAGCAGTGAGTCGACTAGCGGGGGGCTGTACAATGAGCAGTTCTTC	.	17	TRBD2	TRBV10-1	TRBJ2-1
CASSSRLAGYEQYF	TGCGCCAGCAGCTCCCGACTAGCCGGGTACGAGCAGTACTTC	once	14	TRBD2	TRBV5-1	TRBJ2-7
CATSTDRGSSDTQYF	TGTGCCACCAGCACGGACAGGGGTAGTTCGGATACGCAGTATTTT	.	15	TRBD1	TRBV24-1	TRBJ2-3
CASSESQGLQPQHF	TGTGCCAGCAGTGAAAGTCAGGGGTTGCAGCCCCAGCATTTT	few	14	.	TRBV2	TRBJ1-5
CASSIVAGDYTGELFF	TGTGCCAGTAGTATAGTTGCAGGGGATTACACCGGGGAGCTGTTTTTT	.	16	.	TRBV19	TRBJ2-2
CASSVVYSNQPQHF	TGTGCCAGCAGTGTAGTTTATAGCAATCAGCCCCAGCATTTT	.	14	.	TRBV2	TRBJ1-5
CASSLWWQGAFF	TGTGCCAGCAGTTTATGGTGGCAGGGAGCTTTCTTT	.	12	.	TRBV28	TRBJ1-1
CASSLGAGRTQYF	TGTGCCAGCAGTTTAGGGGCAGGAAGGACCCAGTACTTC	.	13	.	TRBV12-3/TRBV12-4	TRBJ2-5
CASTLIAGGAPEQYF	TGTGCCAGCACTCTTATAGCGGGGGGGGCCCCCGAGCAGTACTTC	.	15	TRBD2	TRBV2	TRBJ2-7
CASTIGQGFAMNTEAFF	TGCGCCAGCACCATAGGACAGGGCTTCGCCATGAACACTGAAGCTTTCTTT	.	17	TRBD1	TRBV10-1	TRBJ1-1
CASSGFGETDTQYF	TGTGCCAGTAGTGGGTTCGGGGAAACAGATACGCAGTATTTT	.	14	.	TRBV19	TRBJ2-3
CASSLSSGERIKQYF	TGCGCCAGCAGCCTTAGTAGCGGGGAGAGGATCAAGCAGTACTTC	once	15	TRBD2	TRBV5-1	TRBJ2-7
CASSPTQEPNYGYTF	TGTGCCAGCTCACCAACCCAGGAACCTAACTATGGCTACACCTTC	.	15	.	TRBV18	TRBJ1-2
CASSLDLGAWQPQHF	TGTGCCAGCAGCTTAGATCTGGGGGCCTGGCAGCCCCAGCATTTT	.	15	.	TRBV11-2	TRBJ1-5
CAIASGGARDTQYF	TGTGCCATCGCTAGCGGGGGGGCCCGGGATACGCAGTATTTT	.	14	TRBD2	TRBV10-3	TRBJ2-3
CASIVAGGRGTDTQYF	TGTGCCAGCATCGTAGCGGGGGGGCGGGGCACAGATACGCAGTATTTT	.	16	TRBD2	TRBV6-6	TRBJ2-3
CASSLSGTGGQEQFF	TGTGCCAGCAGCCTATCCGGGACAGGCGGGCAGGAGCAGTTCTTC	.	15	TRBD1	TRBV11-3	TRBJ2-1
CASSYTLDTQYF	TGTGCCAGCAGTTATACTCTGGATACGCAGTATTTT	.	12	.	TRBV6-6	TRBJ2-3
CASSVDQGRNSPLHF	TGTGCCAGCAGCGTGGACCAGGGTCGCAATTCACCCCTCCACTTT	.	15	.	TRBV9	TRBJ1-6
CATSRDLGGPGELFF	TGTGCCACCAGCAGAGATCTCGGGGGGCCCGGGGAGCTGTTTTTT	.	15	.	TRBV15	TRBJ2-2
CASSSRLSPKEYF	TGTGCCAGCAGCTCCCGACTATCCCCTAAGGAGTATTTT	.	13	.	TRBV11-3	TRBJ2-3